A single sample gave rise to the 9 T cell receptor beta chains below, sequenced in a study of radiation and T cells in renal cell carcinoma (dated by TCRdb to about 2020). Taken with the paper, the label for time point translates to: blood 4 weeks post-SBRT, at nephrectomy. The treatment or condition label for this specimen denotes: 15 Gy SBRT to primary tumor, nephrectomy 4 weeks later. The library was built by means of the immunoSEQ multiplex PCR assay. Not all clones reach the TCRdb copy of this immuneACCESS table, which keeps in-frame sequences only. Checked studies attribute under half of the gap to unresolved V genes and leave the rest unexplained. This sample gives just over 95,000 clones in total; roughly 88% of them show up just once. 6.5% to 8% of the sample is taken by the ten largest. The starting material was blood, obtained from a patient whose treatment included radiotherapy and nephrectomy. These receptors all come from a man aged 60-69 years with renal cell carcinoma.

The sample holds a few counts of this clone. This chain connects TRBV4-3 to TRBJ2-1; 13 bases align to TRBD2. The germline V gene encodes CDR1 LGHNA and CDR2 YSLEER. With V trimmed by 0 bases and J by 6 bases, 5 bases remained unmatched. The CDR3 has 17 amino acids. The CDR3 protein is CASSQDQTSGRANEQFF. The DNA of the CDR3 is TGCGCCAGCAGCCAAGATCAAACTAGCGGGAGGGCCAATGAGCAGTTCTTC.

The chain carries TRBV4-2 and TRBJ2-7, with D perhaps assigned TRBD1 or TRBD2 (7 bases each). The CDR3 is made up of 16 amino acids. Looked up from germline, CDR1 is LGHNA and CDR2 is YNFKEQ. V was shortened by 0 bases and J by 2 bases, with 14 bases between the two germline ends. CDR3 nucleotide sequence: TGTGCCAGCAGCCAAGATGCGACAGGGAGGGCCTACGAGCAGTACTTC. Protein product: CASSQDATGRAYEQYF.

This rearrangement joins TRBV28 to TRBJ2-5; a weak D match, TRBD2 (6 bases). Trimming took off 8 bases at V and 9 bases at J, with 25 bases between the two ends. Looked up from germline, CDR1 is MDHEN and CDR2 is SYDVKM. CDR3 size: 15 residues. In nucleotides, the CDR3 is TGTGCCAGCCGGCGCGCGGGGCCATCAGTACTTTCCCAGTACTTC. Protein: CASRRAGPSVLSQYF.

This clone has just a few counts. J is TRBJ1-6 and V is TRBV5-1, with D uncertain. The germline V gene encodes CDR1 SGHRS and CDR2 YFSETQ. This CDR3 is built from 15 residues. The V end lost 0 bases, the J end lost 7 bases, and 11 bases lay between the germline ends. CDR3 sequence reads: CASSLGQFLNSPLHF. For the CDR3, the DNA is TGCGCCAGCAGCTTGGGACAATTCCTCAATTCACCCCTCCACTTT. Full variable domain (outside the CDR3, taken from reference TRBV5-1 and TRBJ1-6): KAGVTQTPRYLIKTRGQQVTLSCSPISGHRSVSWYQQTPGQGLQFLFEYFSETQRNKGNFPGRFSGRQFSNSRSEMNVSTLELGDSALYLCASSLGQFLNSPLHFGNGTRLTVT.

V usage is TRBV6-6 and J usage is TRBJ1-2; 7 bases match TRBD1. The CDR3 has 13 amino acids. Germline V gene sequence: CDR1 MNHNY, CDR2 SVGAGI (reference sequence). The ends lost 6 bases at V and 6 bases at J; junction bases unmatched: 7. CDR3 nucleotide sequence: TGTGCCAGCAGCCTCGGACAGGAGAATGGCTACACCTTC. This sequence encodes CASSLGQENGYTF.

The V and J genes are TRBV4-1 and TRBJ2-7; 13 nucleotides align to TRBD2. The V gene end was trimmed by 7 bases and the J gene end by 0 bases; junction bases not matched to a gene: 15. The CDR3 runs to 19 residues. The germline V gene has CDR1 MGHRA and CDR2 YSYEKL. The CDR3 DNA follows: TGCGCCAGCAACAATGGAGGGACTAGCGGGACCGGGGACTCCTACGAGCAGTACTTC. As protein: CASNNGGTSGTGDSYEQYF.

The V call is TRBV2, the J call TRBJ2-7; no definite D call. Trimming removed 5 bases at V and 3 bases at J, with 5 bases between. Germline assignment: CDR1 SNHLY and CDR2 FYNNEI. The CDR3 is made up of 11 amino acids. The CDR3 spells CASSYHYEQYF. Written as DNA, the CDR3 is TGTGCCAGCAGTTACCACTACGAGCAGTACTTC.

CDR3 protein: CATSRDYPREPYNEQFF. CDR3 coding DNA: TGTGCCACCAGCAGAGATTATCCACGGGAGCCTTACAATGAGCAGTTCTTC. This chain uses TRBV15 with TRBJ2-1; a possible D gene is TRBD2 (6 bases). V shed 0 bases and J shed 4 bases, with 16 bases lying between them. The CDR3 has 17 residues. Per the germline V gene, CDR1 is LNHNV and CDR2 is YYDKDF (reference sequence). The full variable domain, with the rest looked up from reference TRBV15 and TRBJ2-1, is DAMVIQNPRYQVTQFGKPVTLSCSQTLNHNVMYWYQQKSSQAPKLLFHYYDKDFNNEADTPDNFQSRRPNTSFCFLDIRSPGLGDTAMYLCATSRDYPREPYNEQFFGPGTRLTVL.

The V call is TRBV19, the J call TRBJ2-7, with 13 nucleotides matching TRBD2. The ends lost 5 bases at V and 7 bases at J; junction bases unmatched: 8. This CDR3 spans 15 amino acids. Germline CDR1 LNHDA, CDR2 SQIVND (reference sequence). The CDR3 nucleotides are TGTGCCAGTAGTCTCGGACTAGCGGGAGTGCGAGAGCAGTACTTC. Translation gives CASSLGLAGVREQYF.